A single sample gave rise to the 26 T cell receptor beta chains below, sequenced in a study of T cells after yellow fever vaccination. Via MiXCR, TCRdb re-called the 5' RACE reads, giving one row per CDR3 protein. Of some 120,000 distinct CDR3 sequences detected, about 16% appear once; the ten largest clones hold 43%. The sequences come from CD8+ T cells sorted from PBMCs, collected 5 days after the yellow fever booster vaccination. The receptors here all came from a young man who received the YFV17D yellow fever vaccine.

The V and J genes are TRBV24-1 and TRBJ1-5, with D unclear. Trimming shortened V by 0 bases and J by 3 bases, and 14 bases separated the two germline ends. The CDR3 is made up of 17 amino acids. Germline V gene data show CDR1 as KGHDR and CDR2 as SFDVKD. The CDR3 sequence is CATSDLLGRSYNQPQHF. The CDR3 region has the DNA TGTGCCACCAGTGATTTGCTAGGGCGGTCTTACAATCAGCCCCAGCATTTT.

This clonotype was recorded a few times. The chain employs TRBV15 and TRBJ1-2, with D perhaps TRBD1 (5 bases). This CDR3 spans 13 amino acids. The ends were cut back, 0 bases at V and 7 bases at J, with 9 bases in the middle. Germline V gives CDR1 LNHNV, CDR2 YYDKDF (reference sequence). CDR3 in DNA: TGTGCCACCAGCAGAGACAGCGGGGGTGGCTACACCTTC. It translates to CATSRDSGGGYTF.

The chain has TRBV7-9 and TRBJ2-5; the D is unclear. The germline V gene encodes CDR1 SEHNR and CDR2 FQNEAQ (reference sequence). This CDR3 is 22 amino acids long. V lost 4 bases to trimming and J lost 2 bases, with 35 bases between them. The CDR3 DNA sequence: TGTGCCAGCAGCTCCCCAATGAAAGCTGGACGGTTGTTAATGGGGTGGCAAGAGACCCAGTACTTC. This codes for CASSSPMKAGRLLMGWQETQYF.

This clonotype was counted only a few times. The rearrangement links TRBV4-1 to TRBJ2-7; tentatively, D is TRBD1 (5 bases). V lost 0 bases, J lost 0 bases, and 9 bases lay in between. Germline-derived CDR1 and CDR2 are MGHRA and YSYEKL. CDR3 length: 15 residues. CDR3 amino acids: CASSQETVSSYEQYV. The CDR3 region has the DNA TGCGCCAGCAGCCAAGAGACAGTTAGCTCCTACGAGCAGTACGTC.

The rearrangement uses TRBV7-9 and TRBJ1-4; D unresolved. Germline loops: CDR1 SEHNR, CDR2 FQNEAQ (reference sequence). The length of the CDR3 is 11 residues. V was pared by 3 bases and J by 4 bases, with 0 bases between. The CDR3 bases are TGTGCCAGCAGCTTTAATGAAAAACTGTTTTTT. Its translation is CASSFNEKLFF.

This clonotype has just a few counts. The gene calls are TRBV19 and TRBJ2-3; TRBD1 matches at 7 bases. The CDR3 has 15 amino acids. V lost 5 bases and J lost 0; bases outside the gene matches: 5. CDR1 and CDR2 (germline): LNHDA, SQIVND (reference sequence). The CDR3 loop is CASSHDRASTDTQYF. The CDR3 region has the DNA TGTGCCAGTAGTCACGACAGGGCTAGCACAGATACGCAGTATTTT.

This chain links TRBV29-1 with TRBJ2-7, with TRBD1 as a possible D gene (5 bases). V lost 8 bases and J 2 bases, leaving 13 bases between the germline ends. The germline V gene has CDR1 SQVTM and CDR2 ANQGSEA. This CDR3 is built from 12 residues. The CDR3: CSFRLGPYEQYF. The CDR3 DNA sequence: TGCAGCTTCCGCCTGGGGCCCTACGAGCAGTACTTC.

The sample holds a few counts of this clonotype. The rearrangement links TRBV4-1 to TRBJ1-5; D is perhaps TRBD1 (5 bases). In germline, CDR1 is MGHRA, CDR2 YSYEKL. The CDR3 runs 18 residues. V was cut by 0 bases and J by 0 bases, with 15 bases left in between. The CDR3: CASSQDTAGSDSNQPQHF. CDR3 bases: TGCGCCAGCAGCCAAGATACGGCAGGGTCGGATAGCAATCAGCCCCAGCATTTT.

This clonotype was found a few times. The V and J genes are TRBV7-2 and TRBJ1-1; TRBD1 might be the D (5 bases). The germline V gene has CDR1 SGHTA and CDR2 FQGNSA. The CDR3 is 15 amino acids. V was shortened by 1 base and J by 4 bases, with 13 bases between the two germline ends. CDR3 nucleotide sequence: TGTGCCAGCAGCTTAGTTCCGGGGGTAAGCACTGAAGCTTTCTTT. This translates into CASSLVPGVSTEAFF.

This clonotype was detected only a few times. The CDR3 sequence: CASSLIAVGETQYF. The CDR3 coding sequence is TGTGCCAGCAGTTTAATAGCGGTTGGAGAGACCCAGTACTTC. The chain combines TRBV12-3 or TRBV12-4 with TRBJ2-5, with TRBD2 as a possible D gene (6 bases). The CDR3 totals 14 residues. V was clipped by 2 bases and J by 4 bases, with 11 bases between them.

Only a few counts were recorded for this clonotype. The chain combines TRBV5-5 with TRBJ1-2; D not certain. From germline, CDR1 is SGHKS and CDR2 YYEKEE (reference sequence). With 0 bases removed from V and 5 bases from J, the gap between germline ends came to 11 bases. This CDR3 has 14 amino acids. CDR3 bases: TGTGCCAGCAGCTTGGACAGAACCTGGTATGGCTACACCTTC. Encoded protein: CASSLDRTWYGYTF.

This clonotype was observed a few times. The chain has TRBV11-2 and TRBJ2-3, with TRBD2 as a possible D gene (5 bases). The CDR3 is 18 amino acids. From germline, CDR1 is SGHAT and CDR2 FQNNGV. Trimming took off 0 bases at V and 1 base at J, with 17 bases between the two ends. The CDR3 is CASSLDSFSDLGTDTQYF. The CDR3 DNA reads as TGTGCCAGCAGCTTAGATTCATTTAGCGACTTGGGCACAGATACGCAGTATTTT.

This clonotype was seen a few times. At one end, the junction sequence differs from germline, possibly due to a read error. V gene TRBV9 combines with J gene TRBJ1-3, with a weak D call TRBD1 (6 bases). CDR1 SGDLS and CDR2 YYNGEE come from the germline V gene. The CDR3 has 14 residues. CDR3 region: CASGGQQGGSTIYF. For the CDR3, the DNA is TGTGCCAGCGGTGGACAGCAAGGGGGAAGCACCATATATTTT.

The chain's CDR3 is CASSVGGDEQFF. The CDR3 DNA reads TGTGCCAGCAGCGTAGGGGGGGATGAGCAGTTCTTC. The chain recombines TRBV9 with TRBJ2-1; D is perhaps TRBD2 (6 bases). V shed 0 bases and J shed 8 bases, with 6 bases lying between them. Germline V gene lookup returns CDR1 SGDLS and CDR2 YYNGEE. The CDR3 length is 12 residues.

The chain carries TRBV4-1 and TRBJ2-7; D is unresolved. V lost 1 base and J lost 2, with 9 bases in between. CDR3 length: 14 amino acids. CDR1 is MGHRA, CDR2 YSYEKL, per germline. CDR3 protein: CASSQASPTYEQYF. In DNA form, the CDR3 reads TGCGCCAGCAGCCAAGCCTCACCGACCTACGAGCAGTACTTC.

The chain has TRBV4-1 and TRBJ2-5, with 13 bases aligning to TRBD2. V was pared by 4 bases and J by 1 base, with 6 bases of the junction left unmatched. The CDR3 totals 17 residues. Germline V CDR1 and CDR2: MGHRA, YSYEKL. The CDR3 nucleotides read TGCGCCAGCAGCCCGATGACTAGCGGGGGGACCCAAGAGACCCAGTACTTC. Translating gives CASSPMTSGGTQETQYF.

The chain combines TRBV4-1 with TRBJ1-1, with TRBD1 as a possible D gene (5 bases). The CDR3 is 14 residues long. In germline, CDR1 is MGHRA, CDR2 YSYEKL. Between the trimmed V and J ends, which lost 4 bases and 5 bases, there was a span of 14 bases. The CDR3 loop reads CASSLGRGATEAFF. CDR3 nucleotide sequence: TGCGCCAGCAGCCTCGGGCGAGGGGCGACTGAAGCTTTCTTT.

This chain uses TRBV1 with TRBJ2-7. TRBV1 is given as a pseudogene. CDR3 length: 13 residues. The DNA for the CDR3 is TGCACCAGCAGCCAAGAAGGGTGCTACGAGCAGTACTTC. It yields the protein CTSSQEGCYEQYF.

This clonotype occurred a few times. This chain uses TRBV3-1 with TRBJ2-3; D is unresolved. From germline, CDR1 is LGHDT and CDR2 YNNKEL (reference sequence). This CDR3 is built from 16 residues. V lost 4 bases and J lost 0, with 14 bases in between. The CDR3: CASSPQTWASTDTQYF. The CDR3 bases are TGTGCCAGCAGCCCACAGACATGGGCTAGCACAGATACGCAGTATTTT.

In this sample, this clonotype turned up many times. The chain's CDR3 is CASSLDGLYEQYF. The CDR3 DNA follows: TGTGCCAGCAGTTTGGACGGTCTCTACGAGCAGTACTTC. This chain connects TRBV28 to TRBJ2-7, with D unclear. The V end was cut by 3 bases, the J end by 3 bases, with 9 bases between. The germline V gene has CDR1 MDHEN and CDR2 SYDVKM. The CDR3 contains 13 residues.

This clonotype occurred many times. This chain joins TRBV7-8 and TRBJ1-2; D is ambiguous. CDR3 length equals 11 residues. V was shortened by 3 bases and J by 8 bases, with 7 bases between the two germline ends. Germline CDR1 is SGHVS and CDR2 is FQNEAQ. Here the CDR3 reads CASSFGSGYTF. The DNA of the CDR3 is TGTGCCAGCAGCTTTGGGTCAGGCTACACCTTC.

The rearrangement uses TRBV29-1 and TRBJ2-2; D unresolved. The CDR3 sequence is 13 residues long. The germline V gene encodes CDR1 SQVTM and CDR2 ANQGSEA. The ends were cut back, 6 bases at V and 4 bases at J, with 12 bases in the middle. The CDR3 coding sequence is TGCAGCGTCCGCCCCTTAGGCACCGGGGAGCTGTTTTTT. Protein product: CSVRPLGTGELFF.

Comments on this clonotype: At one end the junction does not follow the germline gene, possibly because of a read error. This rearrangement joins TRBV5-1 to TRBJ2-2; TRBD2 matches 11 bases. The germline gives CDR1 SGHRS, CDR2 YFSETQ. The length of the CDR3 is 17 residues. This chain's CDR3 is CSSSSIAGGPNTGELFF. In DNA, the CDR3 is TGCTCCAGCAGCTCCATAGCGGGGGGGCCGAACACCGGGGAGCTGTTTTTT.

The chain joins TRBV13 to TRBJ2-3, with D maybe TRBD2 (6 bases). This CDR3 is built from 14 residues. Germline CDR1 is PRHDT and CDR2 is FYEKMQ (reference sequence). The ends were cut back, 2 bases at V and 6 bases at J, with 12 bases in the middle. The chain's CDR3 is CASSLRGSGDTQYF. The CDR3 DNA is TGTGCCAGCAGCTTACGGGGGTCAGGGGATACGCAGTATTTT. Complete variable domain (other parts from reference TRBV13 and TRBJ2-3): AAGVIQSPRHLIKEKRETATLKCYPIPRHDTVYWYQQGPGQDPQFLISFYEKMQSDKGSIPDRFSAQQFSDYHSELNMSSLELGDSALYFCASSLRGSGDTQYFGPGTRLTVL.

V gene TRBV7-3 combines with J gene TRBJ2-5; tentatively, D is TRBD1 (6 bases). The CDR3 is 17 amino acids. Germline assignment: CDR1 SGHTA and CDR2 FQGTGA. Trimming pared 6 bases from V and 5 bases from J, leaving 25 bases between. CDR3 nucleotides: TGTGCCAGCAGTCAGAGGTACAGGGTATCGGAGCGGGAGACCCAGTACTTC. Residues: CASSQRYRVSERETQYF.

The chain couples TRBV19 to TRBJ2-1; TRBD1 aligns across 7 bases. Per the germline V gene, CDR1 is LNHDA and CDR2 is SQIVND (reference sequence). This CDR3 spans 13 amino acids. The junction had 3 bases not matched to a gene; V was cut back by 3 bases and J by 7 bases. In DNA, the CDR3 is TGTGCCAGTAGTATGGGACAGTATAATGAGCAGTTCTTC. Residues: CASSMGQYNEQFF.